This T cell receptor beta chain derives from a study of OX40 agonist ivuxolimab in advanced cancers. The study, taken as a whole, reports: Within 6 weeks, CD4+ and CD8+ blood T cells expanded clonally at 0.1 to 3.0 mg/kg.

Profiling relied on immunoSEQ multiplex PCR, and the TCRdb table lists in-frame clones only, not all of them. Among tens of thousands of clones listed, roughly 82% were seen once. In regard to this clone: The antigen is unknown. Other DNA sequences in the sample encode the same CDR3.

V was trimmed by 9 bases and J by 8 bases, leaving 25 bases between them. The CDR3 runs to 15 residues. The germline CDR1 and CDR2 sequences are MGHRA and YSYEKL. Here the sequenced sample was CD4+ or CD8+ T cells sorted from blood, taken in a trial of the OX40 agonist ivuxolimab. The V and J genes are TRBV4-1 and TRBJ1-1; unclear D gene. The sequence was collected from an adult with an advanced solid tumor such as melanoma, head and neck, liver or kidney cancer. CDR3 in DNA: TGCGCCAGTAAGAGTCTGACATTGGGGATGCCCGAAGCTTTCTTT. Protein product: CASKSLTLGMPEAFF.